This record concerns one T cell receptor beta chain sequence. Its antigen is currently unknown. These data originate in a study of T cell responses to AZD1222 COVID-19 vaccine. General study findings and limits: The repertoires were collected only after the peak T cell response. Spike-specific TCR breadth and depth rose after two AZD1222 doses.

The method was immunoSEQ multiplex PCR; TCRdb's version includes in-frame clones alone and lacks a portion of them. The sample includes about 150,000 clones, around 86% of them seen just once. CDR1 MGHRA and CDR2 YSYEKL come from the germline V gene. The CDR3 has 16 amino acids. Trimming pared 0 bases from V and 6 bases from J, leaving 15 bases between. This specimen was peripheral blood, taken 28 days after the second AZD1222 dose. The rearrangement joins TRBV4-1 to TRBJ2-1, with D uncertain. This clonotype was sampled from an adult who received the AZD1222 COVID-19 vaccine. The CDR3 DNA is TGCGCCAGCAGCCAAGATTACGGAGTACGGTCCAATGAGCAGTTCTTC. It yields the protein CASSQDYGVRSNEQFF.